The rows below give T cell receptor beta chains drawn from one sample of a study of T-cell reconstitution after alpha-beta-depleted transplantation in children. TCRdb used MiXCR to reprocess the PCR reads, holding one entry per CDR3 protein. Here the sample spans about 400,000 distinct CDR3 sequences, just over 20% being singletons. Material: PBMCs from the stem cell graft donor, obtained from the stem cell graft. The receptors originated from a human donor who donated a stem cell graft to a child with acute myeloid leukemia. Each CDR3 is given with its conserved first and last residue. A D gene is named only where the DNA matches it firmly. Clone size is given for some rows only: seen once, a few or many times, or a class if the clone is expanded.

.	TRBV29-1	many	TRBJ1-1	CSVVNSMTDTEAFF	TGCAGCGTCGTTAATTCGATGACGGACACTGAAGCTTTCTTT
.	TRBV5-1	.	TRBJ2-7	CASSVTPGSYEQYF	TGCGCCAGCAGCGTAACTCCCGGATCCTACGAGCAGTACTTC
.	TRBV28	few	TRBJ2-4	CASSFSAGGNIQYF	TGTGCCAGCAGTTTTTCGGCAGGGGGGAACATTCAGTACTTC
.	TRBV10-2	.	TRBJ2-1	CASGTRYSNSYNEQFF	TGCGCCAGCGGGACCCGATACTCAAACTCCTACAATGAGCAGTTCTTC
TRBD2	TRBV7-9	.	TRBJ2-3	CASSLSGTTASDTQYF	TGTGCCAGCAGCTTAAGCGGGACTACAGCCTCAGATACGCAGTATTTT
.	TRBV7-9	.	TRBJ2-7	CASSSTNTLDYYEQYF	TGTGCCAGCAGCTCGACAAACACTCTGGACTACTACGAGCAGTACTTC
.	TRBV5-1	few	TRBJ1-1	CASRPVGGTEAFF	TGCGCCAGCCGCCCGGTTGGGGGAACTGAAGCTTTCTTT
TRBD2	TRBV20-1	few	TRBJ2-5	CSARLAGDSGETQYF	TGCAGTGCTAGACTAGCGGGAGATTCGGGAGAGACCCAGTACTTC
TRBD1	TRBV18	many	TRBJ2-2	CASSPRSGTGGTGELFF	TGTGCCAGCTCACCACGGTCCGGGACAGGGGGCACCGGGGAGCTGTTTTTT
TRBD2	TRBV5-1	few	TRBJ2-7	CASSWGGNEQYF	TGCGCCAGCAGCTGGGGAGGGAACGAGCAGTACTTC
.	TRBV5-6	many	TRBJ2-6	CASSQLTDSGANVLTF	TGTGCCAGCAGCCAATTAACAGACTCTGGGGCCAACGTCCTGACTTTC
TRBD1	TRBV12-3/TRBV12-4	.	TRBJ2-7	CASNRQGSSEQYF	TGTGCCAGCAACAGACAGGGATCTTCCGAGCAGTACTTC
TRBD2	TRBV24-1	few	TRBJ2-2	CATSDWKLAGGTGELFF	TGTGCCACCAGTGACTGGAAGCTAGCGGGAGGGACCGGGGAGCTGTTTTTT
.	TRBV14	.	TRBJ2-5	CASSPTRTLTQYF	TGTGCCAGCAGCCCGACACGGACATTAACCCAGTACTTC
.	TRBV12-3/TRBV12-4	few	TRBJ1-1	CASSSRGPMGTEAFF	TGTGCCAGCAGTTCCAGGGGTCCGATGGGCACTGAAGCTTTCTTT